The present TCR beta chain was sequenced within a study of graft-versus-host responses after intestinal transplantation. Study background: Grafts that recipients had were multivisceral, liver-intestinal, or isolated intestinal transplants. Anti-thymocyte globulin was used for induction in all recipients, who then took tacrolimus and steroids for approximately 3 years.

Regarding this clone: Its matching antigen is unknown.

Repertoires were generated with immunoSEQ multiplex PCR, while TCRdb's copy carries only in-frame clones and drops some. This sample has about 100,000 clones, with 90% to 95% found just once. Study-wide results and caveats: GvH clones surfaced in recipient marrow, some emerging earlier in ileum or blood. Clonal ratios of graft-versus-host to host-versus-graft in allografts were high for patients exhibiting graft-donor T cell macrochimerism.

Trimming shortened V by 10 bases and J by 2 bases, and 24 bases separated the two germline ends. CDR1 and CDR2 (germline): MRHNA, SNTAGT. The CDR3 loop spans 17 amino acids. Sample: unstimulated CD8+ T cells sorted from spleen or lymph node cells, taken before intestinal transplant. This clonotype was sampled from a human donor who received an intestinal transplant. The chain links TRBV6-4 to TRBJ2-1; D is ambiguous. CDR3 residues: CATTLVGPRNAYNEQFF. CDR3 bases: TGTGCCACCACCCTAGTTGGGCCCCGCAACGCCTACAATGAGCAGTTCTTC.